The 2 T cell receptor beta chains below all came from one sample that was sequenced in a study of T cells in Graves' hyperthyroidism and ophthalmopathy. From RNA transcripts, TCR beta CDR3 regions were amplified. First-round RT-PCR of the TCR CDR3 relied on the HTBI primer set. TCRdb independently ran MiXCR on the multiplex PCR reads; one entry per CDR3 protein. This repertoire shows about 410,000 distinct CDR3 sequences, about 14% found once; its top ten account for around a fifth. The sequencing input was blood. The source is a woman in her 30s with Graves' ophthalmopathy.

Comments on this clonotype: With a much larger clone just one base away, this may be a read error. The chain carries TRBV20-1 and TRBJ1-5; no definite D call. CDR1 DFQATT and CDR2 SNEGSKA come from the germline V gene (reference sequence). CDR3 length: 17 residues. The CDR3 loop reads CSARDPTAAGRIQLQHF. CDR3 in DNA: TGCAGTGCTAGAGATCCGACGGCCGCCGGGAGGATTCAGCTCCAGCATTTT.

The table lists this clonotype with many counts. This rearrangement joins TRBV28 to TRBJ2-7; D is tentatively TRBD1 or TRBD2 (6 bases each). The CDR3 consists of 14 residues. V lost 2 bases to trimming and J lost 2 bases, with 10 bases between them. Looked up from germline, CDR1 is MDHEN and CDR2 is SYDVKM. For the CDR3, the DNA is TGTGCCAGCAGTTTAGGGGGGCCCACCTACGAGCAGTACTTC. It yields the protein CASSLGGPTYEQYF.